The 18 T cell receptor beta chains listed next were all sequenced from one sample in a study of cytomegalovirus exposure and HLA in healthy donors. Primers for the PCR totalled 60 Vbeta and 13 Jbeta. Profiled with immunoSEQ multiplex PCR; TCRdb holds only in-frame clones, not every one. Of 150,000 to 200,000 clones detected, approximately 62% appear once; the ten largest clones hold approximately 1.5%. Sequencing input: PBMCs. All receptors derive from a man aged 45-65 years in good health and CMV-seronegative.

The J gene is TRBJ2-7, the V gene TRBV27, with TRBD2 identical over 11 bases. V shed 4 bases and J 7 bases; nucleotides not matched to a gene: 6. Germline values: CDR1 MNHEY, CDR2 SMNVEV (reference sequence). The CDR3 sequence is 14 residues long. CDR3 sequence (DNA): TGTGCCAGCAGTTCCGTAGCGGGGGGGCGAGAGCAGTACTTC. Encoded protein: CASSSVAGGREQYF.

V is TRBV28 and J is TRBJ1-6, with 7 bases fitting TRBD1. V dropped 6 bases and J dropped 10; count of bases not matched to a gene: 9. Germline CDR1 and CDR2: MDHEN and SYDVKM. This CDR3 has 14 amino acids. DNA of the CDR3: TGTGCCAGCAGGACGGGACAGCCGGGGTCACCCCTCCACTTT. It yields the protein CASRTGQPGSPLHF.

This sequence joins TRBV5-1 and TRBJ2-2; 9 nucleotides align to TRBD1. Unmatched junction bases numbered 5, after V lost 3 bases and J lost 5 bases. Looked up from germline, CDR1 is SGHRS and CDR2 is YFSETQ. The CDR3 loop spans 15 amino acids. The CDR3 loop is CASSSPGQGTGELFF. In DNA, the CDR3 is TGCGCCAGCAGCTCGCCGGGACAGGGAACCGGGGAGCTGTTTTTT. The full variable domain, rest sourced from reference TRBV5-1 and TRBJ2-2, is KAGVTQTPRYLIKTRGQQVTLSCSPISGHRSVSWYQQTPGQGLQFLFEYFSETQRNKGNFPGRFSGRQFSNSRSEMNVSTLELGDSALYLCASSSPGQGTGELFFGEGSRLTVL.

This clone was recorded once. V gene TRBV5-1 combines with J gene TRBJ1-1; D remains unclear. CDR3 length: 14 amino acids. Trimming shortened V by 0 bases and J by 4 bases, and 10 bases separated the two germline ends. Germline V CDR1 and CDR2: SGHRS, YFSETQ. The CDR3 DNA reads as TGCGCCAGCAGCTTGGAGAGCGGGAGCACTGAAGCTTTCTTT. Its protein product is CASSLESGSTEAFF.

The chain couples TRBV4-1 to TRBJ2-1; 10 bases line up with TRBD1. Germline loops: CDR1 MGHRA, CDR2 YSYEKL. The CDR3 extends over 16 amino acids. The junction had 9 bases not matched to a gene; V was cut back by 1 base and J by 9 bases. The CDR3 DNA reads TGCGCCAGCAGCCAAGGGGACAGGGGACTAACTAGTGAGCAGTTCTTC. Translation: CASSQGDRGLTSEQFF.

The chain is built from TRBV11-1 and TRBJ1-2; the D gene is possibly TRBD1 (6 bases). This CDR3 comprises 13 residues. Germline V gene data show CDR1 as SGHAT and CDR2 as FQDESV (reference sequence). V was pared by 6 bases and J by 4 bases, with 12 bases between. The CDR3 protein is CASSRDTTYGYTF. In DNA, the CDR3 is TGTGCCAGCAGTCGGGACACCACCTATGGCTACACCTTC.

As DNA, the CDR3 is TGTGCCAGCAGTTCAGGACAGGGTCTAGGGAAACTGTTTTTT. Its translation is CASSSGQGLGKLFF. This rearrangement joins TRBV27 to TRBJ1-4; 8 nucleotides agree with TRBD1. The length of the CDR3 is 14 residues. The germline CDR1 and CDR2 sequences are MNHEY and SMNVEV (reference sequence). Losses at the gene ends were 4 bases for V and 11 bases for J; bases not matched to a gene: 9.

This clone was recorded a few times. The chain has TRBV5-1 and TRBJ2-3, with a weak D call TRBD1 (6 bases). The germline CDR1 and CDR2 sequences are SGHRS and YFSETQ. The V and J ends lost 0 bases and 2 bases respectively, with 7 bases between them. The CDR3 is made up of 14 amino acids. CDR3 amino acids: CASSLGDITDTQYF. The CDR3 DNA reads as TGCGCCAGCAGCTTGGGGGACATCACAGATACGCAGTATTTT. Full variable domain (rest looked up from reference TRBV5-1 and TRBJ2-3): KAGVTQTPRYLIKTRGQQVTLSCSPISGHRSVSWYQQTPGQGLQFLFEYFSETQRNKGNFPGRFSGRQFSNSRSEMNVSTLELGDSALYLCASSLGDITDTQYFGPGTRLTVL.

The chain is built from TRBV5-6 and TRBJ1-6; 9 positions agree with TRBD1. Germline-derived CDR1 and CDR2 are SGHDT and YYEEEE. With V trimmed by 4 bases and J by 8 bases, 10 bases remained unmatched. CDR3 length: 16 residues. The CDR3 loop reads CASSPRGTGRYSPLHF. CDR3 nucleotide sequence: TGTGCCAGCAGCCCGCGAGGGACAGGGAGGTATTCACCCCTCCACTTT.

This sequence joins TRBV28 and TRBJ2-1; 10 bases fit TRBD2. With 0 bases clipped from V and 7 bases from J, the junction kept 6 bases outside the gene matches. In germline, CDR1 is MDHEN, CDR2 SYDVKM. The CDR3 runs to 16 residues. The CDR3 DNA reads TGTGCCAGCAGTTTATGGGGTAGCGGGGGGCGTAATGAGCAGTTCTTC. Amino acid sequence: CASSLWGSGGRNEQFF.

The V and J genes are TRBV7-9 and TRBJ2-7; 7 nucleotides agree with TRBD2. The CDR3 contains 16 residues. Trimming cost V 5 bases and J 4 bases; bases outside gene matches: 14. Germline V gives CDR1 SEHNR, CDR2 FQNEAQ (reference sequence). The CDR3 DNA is TGTGCCAGCAGCACAGGTGGGGGGGACGGGTCGTACGAGCAGTACTTC. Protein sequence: CASSTGGGDGSYEQYF.

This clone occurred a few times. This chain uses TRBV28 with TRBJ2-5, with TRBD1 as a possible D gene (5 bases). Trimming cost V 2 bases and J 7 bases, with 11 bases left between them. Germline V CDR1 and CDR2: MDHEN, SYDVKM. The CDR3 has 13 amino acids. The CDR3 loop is CASSLTGVGTQYF. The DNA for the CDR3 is TGTGCCAGCAGTTTAACAGGCGTGGGGACCCAGTACTTC.

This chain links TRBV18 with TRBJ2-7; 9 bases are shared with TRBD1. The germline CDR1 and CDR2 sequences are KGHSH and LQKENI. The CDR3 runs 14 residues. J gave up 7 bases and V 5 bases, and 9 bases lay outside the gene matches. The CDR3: CASSYTGGAGEQYF. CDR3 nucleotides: TGTGCCAGCTCATACACAGGGGGCGCGGGGGAGCAGTACTTC.

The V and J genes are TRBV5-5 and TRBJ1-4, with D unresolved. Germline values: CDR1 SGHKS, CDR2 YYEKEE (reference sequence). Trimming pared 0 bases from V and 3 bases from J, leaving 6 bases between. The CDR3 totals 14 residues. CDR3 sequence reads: CASSLGAANEKLFF. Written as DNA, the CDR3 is TGTGCCAGCAGCTTGGGGGCTGCTAATGAAAAACTGTTTTTT.

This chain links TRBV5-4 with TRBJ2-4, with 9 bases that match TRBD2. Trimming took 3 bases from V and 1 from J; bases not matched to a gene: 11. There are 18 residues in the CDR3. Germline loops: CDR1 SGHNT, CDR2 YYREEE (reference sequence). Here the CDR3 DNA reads TGTGCCAGCAGCTCGGGAGGGCGAGCGGGGGGCGCCAAAAACATTCAGTACTTC. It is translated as CASSSGGRAGGAKNIQYF.

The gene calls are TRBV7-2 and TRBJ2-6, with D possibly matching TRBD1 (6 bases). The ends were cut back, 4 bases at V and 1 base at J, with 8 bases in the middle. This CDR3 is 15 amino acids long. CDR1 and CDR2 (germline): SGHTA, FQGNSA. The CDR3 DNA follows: TGTGCCAGCAGCTCCAGGGGATCTGGGGCCAACGTCCTGACTTTC. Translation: CASSSRGSGANVLTF.

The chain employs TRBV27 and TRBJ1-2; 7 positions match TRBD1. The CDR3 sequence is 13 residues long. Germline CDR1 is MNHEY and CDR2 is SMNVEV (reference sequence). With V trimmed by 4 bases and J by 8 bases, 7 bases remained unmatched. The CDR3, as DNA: TGTGCCAGCAGTTCACAGGGGCGGGGAGGCTACACCTTC. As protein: CASSSQGRGGYTF.

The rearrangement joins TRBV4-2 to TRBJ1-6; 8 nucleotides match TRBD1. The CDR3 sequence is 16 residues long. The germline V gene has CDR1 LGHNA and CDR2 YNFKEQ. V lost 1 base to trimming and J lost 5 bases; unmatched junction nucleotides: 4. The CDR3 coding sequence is TGTGCCAGCAGCCAAGCTACGGACAGGGATAATTCACCCCTCCACTTT. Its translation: CASSQATDRDNSPLHF.